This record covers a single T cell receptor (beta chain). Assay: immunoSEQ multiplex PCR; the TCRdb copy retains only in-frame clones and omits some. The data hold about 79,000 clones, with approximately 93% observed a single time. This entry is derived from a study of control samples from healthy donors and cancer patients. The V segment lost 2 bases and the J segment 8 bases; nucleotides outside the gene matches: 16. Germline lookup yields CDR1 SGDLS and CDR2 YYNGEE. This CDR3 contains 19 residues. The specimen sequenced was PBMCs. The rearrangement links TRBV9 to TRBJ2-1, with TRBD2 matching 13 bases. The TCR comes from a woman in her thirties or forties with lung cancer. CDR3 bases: TGTGCCAGCAGCGTCACCGTAGGACTAGCGGGGGCCCCGGGGTATGAGCAGTTCTTC. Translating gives CASSVTVGLAGAPGYEQFF. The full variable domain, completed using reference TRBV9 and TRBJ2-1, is DSGVTQTPKHLITATGQRVTLRCSPRSGDLSVYWYQQSLDQGLQFLIQYYNGEERAKGNILERFSAQQFPDLHSELNLSSLELGDSALYFCASSVTVGLAGAPGYEQFFGPGTRLTVL.